This T cell receptor beta chain was observed in a study of OX40 agonist ivuxolimab in advanced cancers. About the research overall: Dose-escalation patients suffered from hepatocellular carcinoma, melanoma, renal cell or head and neck cancer. A history of anti-PD-1, anti-PD-L1 or anti-CTLA-4 therapy was acceptable, and approximately 39% had some. Study-wide findings and caveats: Some patients without response likewise showed low normalized clonal expansion. Among the lowest levels of clonal expansion were found in partial responders at 0.1-3.0 mg/kg.

Sequenced by immunoSEQ multiplex PCR; TCRdb stores in-frame clones only, minus some. There are approximately 60,000 clones in the sample; 65% to 85% occur only once, and 3% to 3.5% lies in the top ten. To note about this clone: The antigen is unknown.

The CDR3 is 13 residues long. Trimming cost V 4 bases and J 7 bases, with 10 bases left between them. Germline V gene sequence: CDR1 MDHEN, CDR2 SYDVKM. The source is an adult with an advanced solid tumor such as melanoma, head and neck, liver or kidney cancer. This sample comprised CD4+ or CD8+ T cells sorted from blood, obtained in a trial of the OX40 agonist ivuxolimab. The V call is TRBV28, the J call TRBJ1-4; no clear D. CDR3 in DNA: TGTGCCAGCAGTTCACCGAGGGTTGAAAAACTGTTTTTT. Translated, it gives CASSSPRVEKLFF.